The sequence of this TCR beta chain was determined in a study of spatial heterogeneity in lung cancer. Each TCR cDNA molecule bore a unique molecular identifier. MiXCR, applied by TCRdb to the 5' RACE reads, yields one record per CDR3 protein. The sample gives approximately 4,100 distinct CDR3 sequences, 8% to 9% of which show up once; 50% to 60% is in the top ten. General observations from the study: The appearance of ubiquitous expanded tumor TCRs in blood was greater at resection than follow-up.

The time point denotes: sample taken at primary tumor resection. In each case, whole RNA from tumor, nontumor lung or frozen PBMC was sequenced unsorted. This clonotype turned up a few times. What it binds is unknown. The sample consisted of PBMCs, taken at surgery. The receptor comes from a female donor with early-stage non-small cell lung cancer.

DNA of the CDR3: TGTGCCAGCAGCGATACTAGCGGGGGGCCCTACGAGCAGTACTTC. Its protein is CASSDTSGGPYEQYF. The chain employs TRBV5-6 and TRBJ2-7; TRBD2 matches 12 bases. The CDR3 is made up of 15 amino acids. CDR1 SGHDT and CDR2 YYEEEE come from the germline V gene. V gave up 4 bases and J gave up 2 bases; unmatched junction bases: 4.